The clone carrying this T cell receptor beta chain was seen a few times. Its antigen is not known. The data were taken from a study of PD-1 blockade in classical Hodgkin lymphoma. Study observations and caveats: Lower baseline TCR diversity was reported for newly diagnosed patients than for healthy donors. What caused the repertoire differences, perhaps disease activity or prior therapy, remains undefined.

Generated by immunoSEQ multiplex PCR, the TCRdb table keeps only in-frame clones and is missing some. The sample shows 40,000 to 50,000 clones, approximately 67% of them seen only once. Trimming removed 1 base from V and 0 bases from J; junction bases left unmatched: 3. Per germline, CDR1 SGHVS and CDR2 FQNEAQ. The CDR3 is 16 amino acids. Regarding time point: cycle 4 day 1 (C4D1), after 5 to 7 weeks of nivolumab. Exposure to brentuximab vedotin varied, and each patient had relapsed following autologous stem cell transplantation. The material was peripheral blood mononuclear cells (PBMCs), obtained before the fourth cycle of nivolumab. The J gene is TRBJ2-4, the V gene TRBV7-8; TRBD2 aligns across 7 bases. The receptor was derived from a human donor with classical Hodgkin lymphoma. CDR3 protein: CASSLGGGLAKNIQYF. CDR3 nucleotides: TGTGCCAGCAGCTTAGGGGGGGGACTAGCCAAAAACATTCAGTACTTC.